Reported below is one TCR beta chain. Here immunoSEQ multiplex PCR was the method, and the copy in TCRdb shows in-frame clones only, minus some. The sample includes 450,000 or so clones, 89% of them seen just once. Per germline, CDR1 SNHLY and CDR2 FYNNEI. The length of the CDR3 is 14 residues. The V segment lost 3 bases and the J segment 3 bases; nucleotides outside the gene matches: 4. The data originate from a study of blood T cell repertoires in COVID-19. Study in general: The United States, Italy and Spain supplied acute and convalescent COVID-19 samples.

The TCR comes from a man aged 18 to 35 with COVID-19, enrolled during active disease. The sample comprised peripheral blood. The chain has TRBV2 and TRBJ1-2, with 7 bases aligning to TRBD1. Here the CDR3 DNA reads TGTGCCAGCAGTGAGACAGGGTCGGACTATGGCTACACCTTC. The encoded protein is CASSETGSDYGYTF.